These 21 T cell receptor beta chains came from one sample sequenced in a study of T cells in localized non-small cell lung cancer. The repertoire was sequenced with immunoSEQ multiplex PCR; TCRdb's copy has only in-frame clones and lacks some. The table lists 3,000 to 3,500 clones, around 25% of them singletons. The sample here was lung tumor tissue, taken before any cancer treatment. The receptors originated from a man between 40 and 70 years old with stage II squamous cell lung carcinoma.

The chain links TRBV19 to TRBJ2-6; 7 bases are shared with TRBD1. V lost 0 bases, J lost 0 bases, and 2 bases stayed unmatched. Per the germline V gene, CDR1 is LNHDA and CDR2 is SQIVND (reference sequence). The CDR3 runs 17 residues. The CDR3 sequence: CASSIEGQFSGANVLTF. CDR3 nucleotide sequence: TGTGCCAGTAGTATAGAGGGACAGTTCTCTGGGGCCAACGTCCTGACTTTC.

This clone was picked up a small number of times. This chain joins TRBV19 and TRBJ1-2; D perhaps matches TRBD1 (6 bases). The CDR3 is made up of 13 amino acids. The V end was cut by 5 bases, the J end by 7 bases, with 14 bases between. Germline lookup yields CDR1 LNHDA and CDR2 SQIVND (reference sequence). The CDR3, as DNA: TGTGCCAGTAGTTGGGGGCTAAGAGCTGGCTACACCTTC. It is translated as CASSWGLRAGYTF.

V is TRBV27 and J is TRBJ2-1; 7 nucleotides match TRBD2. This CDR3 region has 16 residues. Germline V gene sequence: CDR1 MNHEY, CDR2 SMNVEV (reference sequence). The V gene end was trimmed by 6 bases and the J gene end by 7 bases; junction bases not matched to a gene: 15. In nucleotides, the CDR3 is TGTGCCAGCAGACCACCAGCGGGATTCAGAAGGAATGAGCAGTTCTTC. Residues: CASRPPAGFRRNEQFF.

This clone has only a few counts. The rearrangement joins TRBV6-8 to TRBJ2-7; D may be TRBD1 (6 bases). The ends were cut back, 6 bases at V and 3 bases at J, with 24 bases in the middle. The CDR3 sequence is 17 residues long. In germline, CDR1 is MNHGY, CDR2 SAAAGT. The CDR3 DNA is TGTGCCAGCAGGGGATTATGGACAGTCGAGGTCGGCTACGAGCAGTACTTC. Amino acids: CASRGLWTVEVGYEQYF.

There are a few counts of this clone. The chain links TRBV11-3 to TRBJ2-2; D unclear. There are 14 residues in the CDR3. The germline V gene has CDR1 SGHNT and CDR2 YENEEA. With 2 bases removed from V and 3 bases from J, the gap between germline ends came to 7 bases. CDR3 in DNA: TGTGCCAGCAGCTTAACCCCCTACACCGGGGAGCTGTTTTTT. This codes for CASSLTPYTGELFF. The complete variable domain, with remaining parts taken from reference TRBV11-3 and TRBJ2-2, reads EAGVVQSPRYKIIEKKQPVAFWCNPISGHNTLYWYLQNLGQGPELLIRYENEEAVDDSQLPKDRFSAERLKGVDSTLKIQPAELGDSAVYLCASSLTPYTGELFFGEGSRLTVL.

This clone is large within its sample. The CDR3 DNA reads as TGTGCCAGCAGCGGATTACAGGGGGCGGCGATTGGCGAGCAGTTCTTC. Amino acid sequence: CASSGLQGAAIGEQFF. The chain recombines TRBV9 with TRBJ2-1, with 9 bases fitting TRBD1. CDR3 length: 16 residues. Trimming at V came to 3 bases and at J to 10 bases, leaving 14 bases not matched to a gene. Germline loops: CDR1 SGDLS, CDR2 YYNGEE.

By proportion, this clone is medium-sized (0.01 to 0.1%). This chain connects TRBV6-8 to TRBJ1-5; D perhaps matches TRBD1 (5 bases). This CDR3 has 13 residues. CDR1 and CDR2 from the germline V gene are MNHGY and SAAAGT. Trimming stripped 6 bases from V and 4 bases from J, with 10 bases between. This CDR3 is CASREGMNQPQHF. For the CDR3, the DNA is TGTGCCAGCAGGGAGGGGATGAATCAGCCCCAGCATTTT.

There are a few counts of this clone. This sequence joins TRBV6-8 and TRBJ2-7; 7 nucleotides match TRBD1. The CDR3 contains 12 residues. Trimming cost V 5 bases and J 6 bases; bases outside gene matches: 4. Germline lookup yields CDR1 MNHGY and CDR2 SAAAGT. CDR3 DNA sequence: TGTGCCAGCAGTACAGGGGAAACCGAGCAGTACTTC. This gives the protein CASSTGETEQYF.

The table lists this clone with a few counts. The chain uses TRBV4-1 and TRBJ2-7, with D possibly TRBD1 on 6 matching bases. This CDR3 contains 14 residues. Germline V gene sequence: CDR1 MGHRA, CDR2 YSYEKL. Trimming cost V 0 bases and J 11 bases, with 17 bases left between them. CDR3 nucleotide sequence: TGCGCCAGCAGCCAAGATCTCGCAGGGGTGATGGAGTACTTC. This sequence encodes CASSQDLAGVMEYF.

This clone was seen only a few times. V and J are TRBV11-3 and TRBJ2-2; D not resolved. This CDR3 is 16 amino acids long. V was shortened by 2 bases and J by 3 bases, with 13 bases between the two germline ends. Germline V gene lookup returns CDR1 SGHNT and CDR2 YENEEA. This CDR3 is CASSLTNGPHTGELFF. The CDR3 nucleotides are TGTGCCAGCAGCTTAACGAATGGACCCCACACCGGGGAGCTGTTTTTT.

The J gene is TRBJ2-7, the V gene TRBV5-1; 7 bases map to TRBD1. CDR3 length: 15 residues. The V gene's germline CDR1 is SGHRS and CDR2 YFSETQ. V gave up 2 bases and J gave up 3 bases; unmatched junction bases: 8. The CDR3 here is CASSLNPGQNYEQYF. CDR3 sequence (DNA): TGCGCCAGCAGCTTAAATCCGGGACAGAACTACGAGCAGTACTTC.

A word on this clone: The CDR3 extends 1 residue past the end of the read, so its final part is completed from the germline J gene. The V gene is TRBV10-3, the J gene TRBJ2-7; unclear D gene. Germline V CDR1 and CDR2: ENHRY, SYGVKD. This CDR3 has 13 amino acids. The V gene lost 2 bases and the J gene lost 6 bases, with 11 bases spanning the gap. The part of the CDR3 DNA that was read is TGTGCCATCAGTGAGCCATCCCCTATCGAGCAGTAC. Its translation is CAISEPSPIEQY. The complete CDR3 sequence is CAISEPSPIEQYF.

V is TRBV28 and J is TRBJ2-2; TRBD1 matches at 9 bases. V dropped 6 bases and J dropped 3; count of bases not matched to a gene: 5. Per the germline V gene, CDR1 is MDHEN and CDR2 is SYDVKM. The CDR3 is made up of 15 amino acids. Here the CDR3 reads CASSPRDRDTGELFF. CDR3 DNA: TGTGCCAGCAGCCCCCGGGACAGGGACACCGGGGAGCTGTTTTTT.

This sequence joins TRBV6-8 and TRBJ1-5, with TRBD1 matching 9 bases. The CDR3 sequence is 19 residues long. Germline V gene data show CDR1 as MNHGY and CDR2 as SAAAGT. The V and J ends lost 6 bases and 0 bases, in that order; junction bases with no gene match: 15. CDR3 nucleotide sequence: TGTGCCAGCAGAGAGAGGGACAGGGACCCCTTTTATAGCAATCAGCCCCAGCATTTT. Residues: CASRERDRDPFYSNQPQHF.

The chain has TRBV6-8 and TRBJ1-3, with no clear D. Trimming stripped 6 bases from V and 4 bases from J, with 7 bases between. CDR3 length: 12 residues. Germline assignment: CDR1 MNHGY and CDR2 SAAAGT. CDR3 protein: CASRTTGNTIYF. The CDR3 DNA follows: TGTGCCAGCAGAACGACAGGAAACACCATATATTTT.

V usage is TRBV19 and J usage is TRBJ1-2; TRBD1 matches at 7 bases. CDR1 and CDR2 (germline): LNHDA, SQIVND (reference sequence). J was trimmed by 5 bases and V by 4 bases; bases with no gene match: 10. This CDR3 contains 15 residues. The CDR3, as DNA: TGTGCCAGTAGTACCCTCGACAGGGCGGGTTATGGCTACACCTTC. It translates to CASSTLDRAGYGYTF. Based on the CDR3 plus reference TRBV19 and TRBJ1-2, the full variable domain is DGGITQSPKYLFRKEGQNVTLSCEQNLNHDAMYWYRQDPGQGLRLIYYSQIVNDFQKGDIAEGYSVSREKKESFPLTVTSAQKNPTAFYLCASSTLDRAGYGYTFGSGTRLTVV.

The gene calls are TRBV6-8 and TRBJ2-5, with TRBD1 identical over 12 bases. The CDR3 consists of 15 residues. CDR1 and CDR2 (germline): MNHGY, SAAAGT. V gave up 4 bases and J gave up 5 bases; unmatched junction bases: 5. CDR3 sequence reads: CASSFPGTGGETQYF. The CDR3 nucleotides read TGTGCCAGCAGTTTCCCTGGGACAGGGGGCGAGACCCAGTACTTC.

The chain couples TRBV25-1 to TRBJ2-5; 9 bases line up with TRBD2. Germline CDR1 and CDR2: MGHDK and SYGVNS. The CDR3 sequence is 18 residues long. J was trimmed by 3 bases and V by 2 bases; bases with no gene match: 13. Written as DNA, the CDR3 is TGTGCCAGCAGTGAACCTGGTGGATTAGCGGGAGAGAAAGAGACCCAGTACTTC. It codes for CASSEPGGLAGEKETQYF.

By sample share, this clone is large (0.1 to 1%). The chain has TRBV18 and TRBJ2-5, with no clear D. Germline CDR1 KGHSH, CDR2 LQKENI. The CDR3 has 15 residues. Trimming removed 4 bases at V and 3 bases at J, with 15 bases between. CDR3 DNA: TGTGCCAGCTCACTGTCCGGAGCCGGAGAAGAGACCCAGTACTTC. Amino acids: CASSLSGAGEETQYF. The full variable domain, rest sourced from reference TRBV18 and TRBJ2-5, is NAGVMQNPRHLVRRRGQEARLRCSPMKGHSHVYWYRQLPEEGLKFMVYLQKENIIDESGMPKERFSAEFPKEGPSILRIQQVVRGDSAAYFCASSLSGAGEETQYFGPGTRLLVL.

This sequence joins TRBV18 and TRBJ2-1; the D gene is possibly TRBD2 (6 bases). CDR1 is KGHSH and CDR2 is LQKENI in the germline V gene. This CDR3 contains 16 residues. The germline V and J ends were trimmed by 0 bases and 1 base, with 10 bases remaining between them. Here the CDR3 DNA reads TGTGCCAGCTCACCACCGGTAGCGGAGTCCTACAATGAGCAGTTCTTC. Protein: CASSPPVAESYNEQFF.

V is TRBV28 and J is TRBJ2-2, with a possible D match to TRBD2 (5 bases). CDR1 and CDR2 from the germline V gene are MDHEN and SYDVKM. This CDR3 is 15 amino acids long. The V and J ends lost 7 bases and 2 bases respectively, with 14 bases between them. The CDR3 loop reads CASNPPTSNTGELFF. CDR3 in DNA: TGTGCCAGCAACCCACCCACTAGTAACACCGGGGAGCTGTTTTTT. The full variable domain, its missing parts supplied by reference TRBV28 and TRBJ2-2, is DVKVTQSSRYLVKRTGEKVFLECVQDMDHENMFWYRQDPGLGLRLIYFSYDVKMKEKGDIPEGYSVSREKKERFSLILESASTNQTSMYLCASNPPTSNTGELFFGEGSRLTVL.